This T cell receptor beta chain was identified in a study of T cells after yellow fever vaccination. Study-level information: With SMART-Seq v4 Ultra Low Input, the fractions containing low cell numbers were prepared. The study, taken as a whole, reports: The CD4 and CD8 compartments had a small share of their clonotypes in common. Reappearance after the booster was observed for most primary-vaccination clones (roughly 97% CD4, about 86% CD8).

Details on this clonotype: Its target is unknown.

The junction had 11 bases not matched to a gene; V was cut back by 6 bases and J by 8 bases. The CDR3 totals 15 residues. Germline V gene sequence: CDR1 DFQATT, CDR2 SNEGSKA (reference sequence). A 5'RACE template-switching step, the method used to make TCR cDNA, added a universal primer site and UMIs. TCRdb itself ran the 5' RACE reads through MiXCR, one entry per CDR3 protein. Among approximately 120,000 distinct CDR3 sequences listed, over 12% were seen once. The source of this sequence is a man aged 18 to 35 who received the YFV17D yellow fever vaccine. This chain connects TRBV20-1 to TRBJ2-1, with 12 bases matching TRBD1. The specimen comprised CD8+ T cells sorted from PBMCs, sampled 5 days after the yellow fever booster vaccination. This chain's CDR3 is CSATAPGQGAHEQFF. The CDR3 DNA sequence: TGCAGTGCCACGGCTCCGGGACAGGGGGCACATGAGCAGTTCTTC.